The 23 T cell receptor beta chains presented below share a single source sample, sequenced in a study of cytomegalovirus exposure and HLA in healthy donors. This PCR relied on a set of 60 Vbeta primers and 13 Jbeta primers. Profiling relied on immunoSEQ multiplex PCR, and the TCRdb table lists in-frame clones only, not all of them. Of 50,000 or so clones listed, approximately 70% are singletons. The sequenced material came from PBMCs. These receptors were taken from a man between 18 and 29 years old in good health and CMV-seronegative.

V gene TRBV19 combines with J gene TRBJ1-1, with a weak D call TRBD1 (6 bases). CDR3 length: 13 residues. The ends were cut back, 5 bases at V and 5 bases at J, with 12 bases in the middle. In germline, CDR1 is LNHDA, CDR2 SQIVND (reference sequence). In DNA form, the CDR3 reads TGTGCCAGTAGTCTTGGTCAGGGGACTGAAGCTTTCTTT. Residues: CASSLGQGTEAFF. The full variable domain, rest sourced from reference TRBV19 and TRBJ1-1, is DGGITQSPKYLFRKEGQNVTLSCEQNLNHDAMYWYRQDPGQGLRLIYYSQIVNDFQKGDIAEGYSVSREKKESFPLTVTSAQKNPTAFYLCASSLGQGTEAFFGQGTRLTVV.

The rearrangement links TRBV10-3 to TRBJ2-7; D perhaps matches TRBD2 (5 bases). Germline V lookup: CDR1 ENHRY, CDR2 SYGVKD. The CDR3 runs 14 residues. Trimming removed 8 bases from V and 3 bases from J, with 17 bases in between. The CDR3 is CAIRGSEGLYEQYF. The CDR3, as DNA: TGTGCCATCCGGGGATCCGAAGGCCTCTACGAGCAGTACTTC.

The chain combines TRBV2 with TRBJ1-1; D perhaps matches TRBD1 (5 bases). The CDR3 is 13 amino acids. Between the trimmed V and J ends, which lost 5 bases and 5 bases, there was a span of 12 bases. Germline CDR1 reads SNHLY; CDR2 reads FYNNEI. CDR3 in amino acids: CASSRDLRTEAFF. The CDR3 DNA reads TGTGCCAGCAGTCGGGACTTAAGGACTGAAGCTTTCTTT.

V gene TRBV6-6 combines with J gene TRBJ2-1, with D possibly being TRBD2 (6 bases). V dropped 0 bases and J dropped 9 bases, with 15 bases sitting between them. This CDR3 region has 15 residues. The germline CDR1 and CDR2 sequences are MNHNY and SVGAGI (reference sequence). CDR3 in DNA: TGTGCCAGCAGTTACTCGATTCGGGGGTCAGGTGAGCAGTTCTTC. It is translated as CASSYSIRGSGEQFF.

The chain joins TRBV6-5 to TRBJ1-2; D perhaps matches TRBD1 (6 bases). V lost 7 bases and J lost 4, with 16 bases in between. CDR3 length: 14 amino acids. The germline V gene encodes CDR1 MNHEY and CDR2 SVGAGI. The CDR3 bases are TGTGCCAGCACCTACCTCGCGGGGGCCTATGGCTACACCTTC. Translation: CASTYLAGAYGYTF.

This chain joins TRBV5-1 and TRBJ2-5, with TRBD2 matching over 7 bases. The CDR3 is 17 amino acids. The junction had 8 bases not matched to a gene; V was cut back by 0 bases and J by 0 bases. Germline loops: CDR1 SGHRS, CDR2 YFSETQ. CDR3 in amino acids: CASSLDPLAVYQETQYF. DNA for the CDR3: TGCGCCAGCAGCTTGGACCCCCTAGCGGTGTACCAAGAGACCCAGTACTTC.

V usage is TRBV25-1 and J usage is TRBJ1-4; no firm D call. In germline, CDR1 is MGHDK, CDR2 SYGVNS. This CDR3 region has 16 residues. V was clipped by 3 bases and J by 0 bases, with 11 bases between them. The CDR3 DNA reads TGTGCCAGCAGTGACAATATAAGAGCAACTAATGAAAAACTGTTTTTT. It yields the protein CASSDNIRATNEKLFF.

V and J are TRBV6-5 and TRBJ1-1; D gene uncertain. Germline CDR1 reads MNHEY; CDR2 reads SVGAGI. The CDR3 extends over 15 amino acids. V was shortened by 0 bases and J by 4 bases, with 12 bases between the two germline ends. Written as DNA, the CDR3 is TGTGCCAGCAGTTACTCGAGGTCAGTAGGCACTGAAGCTTTCTTT. Its protein product is CASSYSRSVGTEAFF.

The CDR3 sequence: CASGGGLAATAVDTQYF. CDR3 coding DNA: TGTGCTAGTGGTGGGGGACTAGCGGCCACGGCGGTAGATACGCAGTATTTT. V usage is TRBV12-5 and J usage is TRBJ2-3; 11 bases are shared with TRBD2. V was clipped by 5 bases and J by 5 bases; unmatched bases: 12. The CDR3 is 17 residues long. Germline lookup yields CDR1 LGHNT and CDR2 FRNRAP.

This clone was picked up a small number of times. This chain joins TRBV28 and TRBJ1-2; D is unresolved. CDR3 length equals 12 residues. Deletions cut 6 bases from V and 8 bases from J, with 13 bases between. Germline CDR1 and CDR2: MDHEN and SYDVKM. CDR3 amino acids: CASSPSAWGYTF. The CDR3 nucleotides read TGTGCCAGCAGCCCGAGCGCCTGGGGCTACACCTTC.

V and J are TRBV4-2 and TRBJ2-1; 13 bases line up with TRBD2. The J segment lost 5 bases and the V segment lost 1 base, leaving 2 bases of the junction unmatched. Germline V CDR1 and CDR2: LGHNA, YNFKEQ. This CDR3 has 16 residues. The CDR3 spells CASSQAGTSGNNEQFF. In DNA, the CDR3 is TGTGCCAGCAGCCAAGCTGGGACTAGCGGGAACAATGAGCAGTTCTTC.

The CDR3 coding sequence is TGTGCCTGGAGTGTAAGCGGACTAGCCTCTAATGAGCAGTTCTTC. It yields the protein CAWSVSGLASNEQFF. The chain has TRBV30 and TRBJ2-1; 8 bases align to TRBD2. Looked up from germline, CDR1 is GTSNPN and CDR2 is SVGIG (reference sequence). The J segment lost 7 bases and the V segment lost 0 bases, leaving 8 bases of the junction unmatched. CDR3 length: 15 amino acids.

V usage is TRBV12-2 and J usage is TRBJ1-2; the table's D call of TRBD1 was not tested on the DNA. TRBV12-2 is annotated as a pseudogene. The CDR3 spans 14 residues. The CDR3 region is CASRLGTDHYGYTF. As DNA, the CDR3 is TGTGCAAGTCGCTTGGGGACAGACCACTATGGCTACACCTTC.

The CDR3: CASTMSTGGLVEQYF. The CDR3 DNA reads TGTGCCAGCACTATGTCCACAGGGGGTTTGGTTGAGCAGTACTTC. The V gene is TRBV28, the J gene TRBJ2-7; 8 nucleotides line up with TRBD1. Trimming at V came to 7 bases and at J to 7 bases, leaving 15 bases not matched to a gene. The CDR3 sequence is 15 residues long. The germline gives CDR1 MDHEN, CDR2 SYDVKM.

This clone has just one count. The chain links TRBV5-1 to TRBJ1-4; TRBD1 matches 7 bases. The CDR3 has 14 residues. The germline V gene has CDR1 SGHRS and CDR2 YFSETQ. The trim removed 5 bases at V and 8 bases at J, leaving 9 bases unmatched. The CDR3 DNA is TGCGCCAGCAGACTGACAGGGTCGGGGGAAAAACTGTTTTTT. It specifies CASRLTGSGEKLFF.

The chain uses TRBV6-5 and TRBJ2-1; the D gene is possibly TRBD2 (5 bases). V lost 2 bases and J 8 bases, leaving 16 bases between the germline ends. Germline V lookup: CDR1 MNHEY, CDR2 SVGAGI. This CDR3 is 15 amino acids long. The DNA for the CDR3 is TGTGCCAGCAGTTACCGAGGGTTGCGATTGGATGAGCAGTTCTTC. It translates to CASSYRGLRLDEQFF.

About this clone: One end of the junction fails to match germline, which may point to a read error. The chain is built from TRBV7-2 and TRBJ2-2; D gene uncertain. Germline CDR1 is SGHTA and CDR2 is FQGNSA. The CDR3 sequence is 13 residues long. The DNA for the CDR3 is TGTGCCAGCAGCTTAGCGAACAGCGGGGAGCTGTTTTTT. Translated, it gives CASSLANSGELFF. Drawing the rest from reference TRBV7-2 and TRBJ2-2, the complete variable domain is GAGVSQSPSNKVTEKGKDVELRCDPISGHTALYWYRQSLGQGLEFLIYFQGNSAPDKSGLPSDRFSAERTGGSVSTLTIQRTQQEDSAVYLCASSLANSGELFFGEGSRLTVL.

This clone was picked up a small number of times. The chain has TRBV6-5 and TRBJ1-1, with 9 nucleotides matching TRBD1. The CDR3 runs to 14 residues. In germline, CDR1 is MNHEY, CDR2 SVGAGI. With V trimmed by 4 bases and J by 5 bases, 5 bases remained unmatched. CDR3 nucleotide sequence: TGTGCCAGCAGTTTCCGGGACAGGGTAACTGAAGCTTTCTTT. Its protein product is CASSFRDRVTEAFF.

The rearrangement uses TRBV4-2 and TRBJ2-1, with D unclear. Germline CDR1 LGHNA, CDR2 YNFKEQ. CDR3 size: 16 residues. V lost 1 base to trimming and J lost 0 bases, with 10 bases between them. The CDR3 here is CASSQGAANSYNEQFF. In DNA form, the CDR3 reads TGTGCCAGCAGCCAAGGGGCAGCTAACTCCTACAATGAGCAGTTCTTC.

This clone was counted a few times. The chain has TRBV27 and TRBJ2-7, with D hard to call. CDR1 is MNHEY and CDR2 is SMNVEV in the germline V gene (reference sequence). CDR3 length: 14 residues. V dropped 2 bases and J dropped 3 bases, with 11 bases sitting between them. The CDR3 region is CASSLTYSSYEQYF. CDR3 nucleotide sequence: TGTGCCAGCAGTTTAACCTATTCAAGCTACGAGCAGTACTTC.

The chain joins TRBV6-5 to TRBJ1-1; a possible D gene is TRBD1 (5 bases). The CDR3 extends over 13 amino acids. Germline loops: CDR1 MNHEY, CDR2 SVGAGI. Trimming removed 7 bases from V and 4 bases from J, with 13 bases in between. CDR3 region: CASITPGGTEAFF. The CDR3 DNA follows: TGTGCCAGCATCACGCCGGGGGGCACTGAAGCTTTCTTT.

This clone has only one observation. The CDR3 nucleotides are TGTGCCAGCAGTTTATTAAGGGGATACGAGCAGTACTTC. This codes for CASSLLRGYEQYF. This chain links TRBV28 with TRBJ2-7, with D tentatively TRBD1 (5 bases). Trimming took off 1 base at V and 4 bases at J, with 8 bases between the two ends. Germline lookup yields CDR1 MDHEN and CDR2 SYDVKM. The CDR3 covers 13 residues.

The gene calls are TRBV5-4 and TRBJ2-7; 11 bases match TRBD2. CDR3 size: 17 residues. V trimming: 0 bases; J trimming: 6 bases; junction bases outside the gene matches: 11. The germline CDR1 and CDR2 sequences are SGHNT and YYREEE (reference sequence). The CDR3 loop is CASSLDPGLAEKGEQYF. In nucleotides, the CDR3 is TGTGCCAGCAGCTTGGACCCGGGACTAGCGGAAAAGGGCGAGCAGTACTTC. Full variable domain (outside the CDR3, taken from reference TRBV5-4 and TRBJ2-7): ETGVTQSPTHLIKTRGQQVTLRCSSQSGHNTVSWYQQALGQGPQFIFQYYREEENGRGNFPPRFSGLQFPNYSSELNVNALELDDSALYLCASSLDPGLAEKGEQYFGPGTRLTVT.